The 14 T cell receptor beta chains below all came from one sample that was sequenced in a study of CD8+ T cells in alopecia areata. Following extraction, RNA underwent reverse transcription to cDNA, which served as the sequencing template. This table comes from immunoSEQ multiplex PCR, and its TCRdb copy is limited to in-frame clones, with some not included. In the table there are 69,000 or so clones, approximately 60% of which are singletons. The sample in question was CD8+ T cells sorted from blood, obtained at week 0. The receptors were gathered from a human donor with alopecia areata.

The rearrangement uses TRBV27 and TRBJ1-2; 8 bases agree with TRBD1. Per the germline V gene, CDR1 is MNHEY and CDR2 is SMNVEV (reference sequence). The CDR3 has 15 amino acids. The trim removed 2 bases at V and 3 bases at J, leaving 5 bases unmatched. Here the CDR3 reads CASSLTGGWDYGYTF. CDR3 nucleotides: TGTGCCAGCAGTTTAACAGGGGGATGGGACTATGGCTACACCTTC.

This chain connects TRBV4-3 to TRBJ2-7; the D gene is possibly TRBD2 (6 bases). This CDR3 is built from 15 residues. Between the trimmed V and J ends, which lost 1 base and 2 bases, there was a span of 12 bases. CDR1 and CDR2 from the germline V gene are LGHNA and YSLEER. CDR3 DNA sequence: TGCGCCAGCAGCCAAGGCCCCGGGGAGGCCTACGAGCAGTACTTC. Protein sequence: CASSQGPGEAYEQYF.

This CDR3 reads CSVEDLSGSSYEQYF. CDR3 sequence (DNA): TGCAGCGTTGAAGATCTCAGCGGGAGCTCCTACGAGCAGTACTTC. The V and J genes are TRBV29-1 and TRBJ2-7; 8 positions match TRBD2. Losses at the gene ends were 0 bases for V and 0 bases for J; bases not matched to a gene: 4. Germline V gene sequence: CDR1 SQVTM, CDR2 ANQGSEA. The CDR3 extends over 15 amino acids.

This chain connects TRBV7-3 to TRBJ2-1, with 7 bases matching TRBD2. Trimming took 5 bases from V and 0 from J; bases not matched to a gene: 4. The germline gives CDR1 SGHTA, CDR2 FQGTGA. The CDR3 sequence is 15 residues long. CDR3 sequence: CASSPLAGSYNEQFF. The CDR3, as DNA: TGTGCCAGCAGCCCCTTAGCGGGCTCCTACAATGAGCAGTTCTTC.

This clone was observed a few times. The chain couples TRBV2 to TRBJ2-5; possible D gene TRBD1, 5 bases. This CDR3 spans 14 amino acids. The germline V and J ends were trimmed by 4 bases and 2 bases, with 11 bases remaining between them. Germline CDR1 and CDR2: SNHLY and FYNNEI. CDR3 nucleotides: TGTGCCAGCAGTGGGACATGGCAGCAAGAGACCCAGTACTTC. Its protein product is CASSGTWQQETQYF.

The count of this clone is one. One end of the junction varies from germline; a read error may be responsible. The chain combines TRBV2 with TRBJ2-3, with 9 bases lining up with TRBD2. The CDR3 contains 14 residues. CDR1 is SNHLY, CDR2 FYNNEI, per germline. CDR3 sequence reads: CASSDGTSRDTQYF. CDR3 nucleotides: TGTGCCAGCAGTGACGGGACTAGCAGAGATACGCAGTATTTT.

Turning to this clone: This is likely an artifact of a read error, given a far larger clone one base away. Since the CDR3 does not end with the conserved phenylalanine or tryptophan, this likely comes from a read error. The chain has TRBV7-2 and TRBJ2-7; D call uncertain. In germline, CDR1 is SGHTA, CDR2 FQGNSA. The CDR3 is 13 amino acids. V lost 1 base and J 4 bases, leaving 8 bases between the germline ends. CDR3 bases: TGTGCCAGCAGCTTAGATTCGGGTTACGAGCAGTACCTC. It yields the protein CASSLDSGYEQYL.

The DNA for the CDR3 is TGTGCCAGCAGCTTCTTAACGAACACTGAAGCTTTCTTT. This codes for CASSFLTNTEAFF. V usage is TRBV7-9 and J usage is TRBJ1-1; D unresolved. In germline, CDR1 is SEHNR, CDR2 FQNEAQ (reference sequence). The CDR3 loop spans 13 amino acids. V lost 3 bases, J lost 1 base, and 6 bases lay in between.

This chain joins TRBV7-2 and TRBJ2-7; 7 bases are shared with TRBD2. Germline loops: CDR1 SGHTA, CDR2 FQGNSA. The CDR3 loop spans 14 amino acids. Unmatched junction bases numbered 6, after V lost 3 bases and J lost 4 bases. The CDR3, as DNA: TGTGCCAGCAGCTTTGTGGGAGGGAGTTACGAGCAGTACTTC. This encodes CASSFVGGSYEQYF. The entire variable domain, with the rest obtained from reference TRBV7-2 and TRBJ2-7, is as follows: GAGVSQSPSNKVTEKGKDVELRCDPISGHTALYWYRQSLGQGLEFLIYFQGNSAPDKSGLPSDRFSAERTGGSVSTLTIQRTQQEDSAVYLCASSFVGGSYEQYFGPGTRLTVT.

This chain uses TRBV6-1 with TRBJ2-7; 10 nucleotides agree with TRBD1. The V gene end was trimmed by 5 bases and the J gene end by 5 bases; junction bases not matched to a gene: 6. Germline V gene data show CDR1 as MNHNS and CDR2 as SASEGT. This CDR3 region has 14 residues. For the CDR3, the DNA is TGTGCCAGCAGTCTCCCCGGACAGGGGGACGAGCAGTACTTC. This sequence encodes CASSLPGQGDEQYF.

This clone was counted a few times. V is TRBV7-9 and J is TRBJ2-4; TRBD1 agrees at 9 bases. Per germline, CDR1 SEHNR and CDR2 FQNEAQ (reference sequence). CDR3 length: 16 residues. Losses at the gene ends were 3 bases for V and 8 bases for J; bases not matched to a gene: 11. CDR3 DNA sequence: TGTGCCAGCAGCTTCCTGCCGGGACAGGGAGAGGACATTCAGTACTTC. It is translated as CASSFLPGQGEDIQYF.

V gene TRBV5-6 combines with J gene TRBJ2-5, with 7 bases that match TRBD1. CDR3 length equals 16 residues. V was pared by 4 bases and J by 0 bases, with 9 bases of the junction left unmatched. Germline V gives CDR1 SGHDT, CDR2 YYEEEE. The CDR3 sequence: CASSPGQDPHQETQYF. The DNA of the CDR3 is TGTGCCAGCAGCCCTGGACAGGACCCGCACCAAGAGACCCAGTACTTC.

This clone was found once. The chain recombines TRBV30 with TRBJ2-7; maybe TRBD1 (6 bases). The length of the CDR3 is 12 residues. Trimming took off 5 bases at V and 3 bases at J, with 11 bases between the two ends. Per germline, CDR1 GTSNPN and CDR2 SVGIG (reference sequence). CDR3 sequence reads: CAWGSGDYEQYF. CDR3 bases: TGTGCCTGGGGGTCAGGGGACTACGAGCAGTACTTC.

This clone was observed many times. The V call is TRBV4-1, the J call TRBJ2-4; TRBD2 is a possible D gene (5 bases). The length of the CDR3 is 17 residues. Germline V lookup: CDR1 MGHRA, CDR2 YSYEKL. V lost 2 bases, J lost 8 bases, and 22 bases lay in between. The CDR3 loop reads CASSQLVREREEDIQYF. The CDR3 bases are TGCGCCAGCAGCCAATTGGTGAGGGAGAGAGAGGAGGACATTCAGTACTTC.